This TCR beta chain is from a study of blood T cell repertoires in COVID-19. Study details: Spain, Italy and the United States supplied samples that represented acute and convalescent COVID-19. The cDNA or gDNA used as material had been derived from T cells, B-cell-depleted T cells, or PBMCs.

Authors' methods: Nucleated cell number was recorded as an estimate derived from reference gene primer amplification. The repertoire was sequenced with immunoSEQ multiplex PCR; TCRdb's copy has only in-frame clones and lacks some. The V and J calls and clone size come from that table; D and trimming were worked out from the DNA. The sample carries tens of thousands of clones, roughly 86% recorded once. Input material: peripheral blood. This receptor was taken from a man over 45 with active COVID-19.

CDR3 amino acids: CASSLVPPSASGRADTQYF. CDR3 nucleotides: TGCGCCAGCAGCTTGGTCCCCCCTTCCGCTAGCGGGAGGGCAGATACGCAGTATTTT. The rearrangement joins TRBV5-1 to TRBJ2-3; 12 bases agree with TRBD2. V shed 0 bases and J 4 bases; nucleotides not matched to a gene: 12. CDR3 size: 19 residues. CDR1 and CDR2 (germline): SGHRS, YFSETQ.